These T cell receptor beta chains were read from a single sample in a study of PD-1 and CTLA-4 blockade in melanoma. The data were produced by immunoSEQ multiplex PCR, yet TCRdb's version contains in-frame clones alone and is incomplete. The profile covers about 30,000 clones, with roughly 89% appearing a single time and about 8.9% taken by the ten largest. The material sequenced was CD8+ T cells from peripheral blood, taken before anti-PD-1 treatment. The receptors come from a human donor with melanoma. Both conserved end residues are trimmed from each CDR3.

v_gene	j_gene	CDR3aa
TRBV15	TRBJ1-5	ATRQGGNQPQH
TRBV24-1	TRBJ2-1	ATSDSSDVGYNEQF
TRBV5-1	TRBJ2-7	ASSWRTGTYEQY
TRBV13	TRBJ2-4	ASSLAGVKNIQY
TRBV15	TRBJ1-2	ATSTSTRDPYGYT
TRBV7-9	TRBJ1-1	ASSLQNTEAF
TRBV24-1	TRBJ2-5	ATSEFTSGGQETQY
TRBV5-6	TRBJ1-1	ASSLEQGAVGAF
TRBV27	TRBJ1-1	ASSTYSNTEAF
TRBV2	TRBJ2-3	ATTGLITDTQY
TRBV27	TRBJ2-7	ASSLSYPGFEQY
TRBV14	TRBJ2-7	ASSQGPGDLYEQY
TRBV19	TRBJ2-7	ASSILAGEAYEQY
TRBV6-1	TRBJ1-2	ASSEGTADYGYT
TRBV11-3	TRBJ2-1	ASSLAGPSSYNEQF
TRBV5-1	TRBJ2-2	ASSYSGGANTGELF